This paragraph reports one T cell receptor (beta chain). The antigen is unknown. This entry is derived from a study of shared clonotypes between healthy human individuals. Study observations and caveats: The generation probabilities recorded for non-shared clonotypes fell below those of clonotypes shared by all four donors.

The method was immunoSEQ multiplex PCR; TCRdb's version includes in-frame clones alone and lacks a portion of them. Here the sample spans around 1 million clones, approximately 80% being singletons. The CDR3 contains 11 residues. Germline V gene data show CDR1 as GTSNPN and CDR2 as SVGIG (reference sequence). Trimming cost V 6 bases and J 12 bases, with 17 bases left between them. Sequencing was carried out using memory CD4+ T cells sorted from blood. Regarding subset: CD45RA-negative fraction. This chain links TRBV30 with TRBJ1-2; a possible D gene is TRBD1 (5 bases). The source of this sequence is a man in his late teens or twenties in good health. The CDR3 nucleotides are TGTGCCTGTTTATCCGGGACCGTGGACACCTTC. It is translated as CACLSGTVDTF.